This T cell receptor beta chain is drawn from a study of T cells in Graves' hyperthyroidism and ophthalmopathy. This clonotype was counted a few times. This CDR3 comprises 15 residues. V was clipped by 3 bases and J by 4 bases, with 18 bases between them. Germline V lookup: CDR1 DFQATT, CDR2 SNEGSKA (reference sequence). Amplification targeted TCR beta CDR3 regions from RNA transcripts. Researchers ran a first-round RT-PCR on the TCR CDR3 using the HTBI primer set. MiXCR, applied by TCRdb to the multiplex PCR reads, yields one record per CDR3 protein. The data contain fewer than 900,000 distinct CDR3 sequences, roughly 15% of them singletons.

The genes are TRBV20-1 and TRBJ2-5; a possible D gene is TRBD1 (6 bases). This clonotype was obtained from a man aged 18 to 29 with Graves' hyperthyroidism. Sequencing used blood. DNA for the CDR3: TGCAGTGCTAGGAGAAAGGGGGAGCCAAGAGAGACCCAGTACTTC. Amino acid sequence: CSARRKGEPRETQYF.